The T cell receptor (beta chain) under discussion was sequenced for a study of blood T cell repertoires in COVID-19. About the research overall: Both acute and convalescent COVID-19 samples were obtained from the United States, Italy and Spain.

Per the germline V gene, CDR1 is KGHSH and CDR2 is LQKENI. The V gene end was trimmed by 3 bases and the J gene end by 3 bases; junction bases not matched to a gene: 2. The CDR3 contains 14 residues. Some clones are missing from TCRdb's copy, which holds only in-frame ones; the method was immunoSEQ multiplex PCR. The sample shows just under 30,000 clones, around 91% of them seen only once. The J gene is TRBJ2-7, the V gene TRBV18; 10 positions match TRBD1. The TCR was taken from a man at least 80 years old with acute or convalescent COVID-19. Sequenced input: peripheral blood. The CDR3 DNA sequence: TGTGCCAGCTCACCGGACAGGGGGATCTACGAGCAGTACTTC. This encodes CASSPDRGIYEQYF.